The TCR beta chain described here comes from a study of CD8+ T cells in alopecia areata. There are 15 residues in the CDR3. V was clipped by 4 bases and J by 0 bases, with 10 bases between them. Germline CDR1 reads SQVTM; CDR2 reads ANQGSEA. Peripheral blood samples and lesional scalp punch biopsies were obtained from alopecia areata patients. Starting from PBMCs, sorting isolated CD4+ and CD8+ T cells. After isolation, RNA underwent reverse transcription to generate cDNA as the sequencing template. The method was immunoSEQ multiplex PCR; TCRdb's version includes in-frame clones alone and lacks a portion of them. The data contain about 150,000 clones, roughly 64% of them singletons.

The sequence came from a human donor with alopecia areata. This specimen consisted of CD4+ T cells sorted from blood, obtained at week 0. V usage is TRBV29-1 and J usage is TRBJ2-6; no firm D call. Written as DNA, the CDR3 is TGCAGCGTTGCTAACAGCCACTCTGGGGCCAACGTCCTGACTTTC. This codes for CSVANSHSGANVLTF.